This TCR beta chain appears in the sequencing data of a study of cytomegalovirus exposure and HLA in healthy donors. Study-wide results and limits: Specificity for CMV antigens was confirmed in vitro for a few of the CMV-associated chains. In a later analysis, TCR beta V- and J-gene trimming showed a link to a missense DCLRE1C variant. A reported reduction in N-insertions relative to the 666-donor mean was seen in an Asian-associated ancestry cluster in a later analysis.

V shed 6 bases, J shed 2 bases, and the junction held 3 bases outside the gene matches. Germline values: CDR1 SQVTM, CDR2 ANQGSEA. This CDR3 has 12 amino acids. To note about this clone: Its antigen is undetermined.

Primers: 60 Vbeta forward and 13 Jbeta reverse. Profiling relied on immunoSEQ multiplex PCR, and the TCRdb table lists in-frame clones only, not all of them. The sample carries about 90,000 clones, 75% to 80% recorded once. The sample taken for sequencing was PBMCs. The sequence was collected from a woman between 40 and 55 years old in good health and CMV-seropositive. The chain has TRBV29-1 and TRBJ1-2; TRBD1 matches at 7 bases. The CDR3 DNA follows: TGCAGCGTCACGACAGGGAACTATGGCTACACCTTC. This encodes CSVTTGNYGYTF.